The 23 T cell receptor beta chains below were found in one sample sequenced in a study of blood T cell repertoires in COVID-19. Sequencing used immunoSEQ multiplex PCR; TCRdb keeps in-frame clones, though not all of them. Counted here are tens of thousands of clones, 65% to 90% occurring once; the ten biggest clones make up about an eighth. What was sequenced was peripheral blood. Receptors originate from a human donor in a cohort sampled during active COVID-19.

CDR3 region: CASSLAASGRAEDTQYF. The DNA of the CDR3 is TGCGCCAGCAGCTTGGCGGCTAGCGGGAGGGCCGAAGATACGCAGTATTTT. The J gene is TRBJ2-3, the V gene TRBV5-1; 12 nucleotides match TRBD2. Trimming took 0 bases from V and 5 from J; bases not matched to a gene: 7. Germline CDR1 reads SGHRS; CDR2 reads YFSETQ. The CDR3 is 17 residues long.

The chain recombines TRBV29-1 with TRBJ2-4; 7 bases are a match to TRBD2. Germline values: CDR1 SQVTM, CDR2 ANQGSEA. Losses at the gene ends were 7 bases for V and 8 bases for J; bases not matched to a gene: 14. This CDR3 spans 14 amino acids. The CDR3 nucleotides are TGCAGCGCAGGCGAGGGAGGGACTCTGGACATTCAGTACTTC. It is translated as CSAGEGGTLDIQYF.

V and J are TRBV6-2 or TRBV6-3 and TRBJ2-7, with D unresolved. Deletions cut 5 bases from V and 3 bases from J, with 8 bases between. Germline V lookup: CDR1 MNHEY, CDR2 SVGEGT. The CDR3 has 12 residues. The CDR3, as DNA: TGTGCCAGCAGTAATCTTTTCTACGAGCAGTACTTC. Translating it yields CASSNLFYEQYF.

Concerning this clone itself: Its ends do not fully match the called genes, so a read error is possible. The chain uses TRBV28 and TRBJ2-3; 7 bases map to TRBD2. Germline CDR1 MDHEN, CDR2 SYDVKM. This CDR3 comprises 18 residues. CDR3: CASPPRAGKERYTNTQYF. The CDR3 coding sequence is TGTGCCAGCCCTCCCAGAGCGGGAAAAGAGCGGTACACAAATACGCAGTATTTT.

As regards this clone: The germline gene is not matched at one end of the junction; a read error may be the cause. This chain connects TRBV4-3 to TRBJ2-5, with TRBD2 matching 12 bases. Germline V gene sequence: CDR1 LGHNA, CDR2 YSLEER. This CDR3 region has 17 residues. The DNA for the CDR3 is TGCGCCAGCGGCCAAGTCCCTAGCGGGAGGGGGCAAGAGACCCAGTACTTC. It specifies CASGQVPSGRGQETQYF.

This sequence joins TRBV7-2 and TRBJ2-7; 7 nucleotides align to TRBD1. V lost 2 bases to trimming and J lost 7 bases; unmatched junction nucleotides: 8. CDR3 length equals 14 residues. The V gene's germline CDR1 is SGHTA and CDR2 FQGNSA. CDR3 region: CASSLSTGSREQYF. CDR3 nucleotide sequence: TGTGCCAGCAGCTTATCGACAGGGTCGAGGGAGCAGTACTTC.

There are a few counts of this clone. The V gene is TRBV11-2, the J gene TRBJ1-2; D possibly corresponds to TRBD1 (5 bases). Per germline, CDR1 SGHAT and CDR2 FQNNGV. With 1 base removed from V and 4 bases from J, the gap between germline ends came to 7 bases. The CDR3 consists of 13 residues. Here the CDR3 reads CASSLAQGYGYTF. The CDR3 DNA reads TGTGCCAGCAGCTTAGCGCAGGGCTATGGCTACACCTTC.

The chain couples TRBV5-1 to TRBJ2-7; D may be TRBD1 (6 bases). Germline-derived CDR1 and CDR2 are SGHRS and YFSETQ. This CDR3 spans 13 amino acids. Trimming left V 4 bases short and J 2 bases short, with 10 bases between. CDR3 in amino acids: CASSPDRPYEQYF. The DNA of the CDR3 is TGCGCCAGCAGCCCGGACAGACCCTACGAGCAGTACTTC.

The chain couples TRBV27 to TRBJ2-7; tentative D call: TRBD2 (6 bases). Germline V gene data show CDR1 as MNHEY and CDR2 as SMNVEV (reference sequence). V was cut by 8 bases and J by 1 base, with 15 bases left in between. The CDR3 extends over 14 amino acids. The CDR3 reads CASSRGKGSYEQYF. DNA of the CDR3: TGTGCCAGCTCGCGGGGTAAGGGTTCCTACGAGCAGTACTTC.

The V and J genes are TRBV19 and TRBJ1-1; 12 nucleotides match TRBD1. Germline V CDR1 and CDR2: LNHDA, SQIVND (reference sequence). The CDR3 covers 15 residues. The ends lost 10 bases at V and 5 bases at J; junction bases unmatched: 11. The CDR3 bases are TGTGCCACTGGGACAGGGGGCTGGTCGGGGACTGAAGCTTTCTTT. Residues: CATGTGGWSGTEAFF.

The chain links TRBV6-5 to TRBJ2-3; 7 bases match TRBD1. Germline values: CDR1 MNHEY, CDR2 SVGAGI. This CDR3 contains 14 residues. V lost 1 base and J lost 4; bases outside the gene matches: 2. The CDR3 DNA follows: TGTGCCAGCAGTTACTTACAGGGGTCAGATACGCAGTATTTT. Amino acids: CASSYLQGSDTQYF.

This clone was counted between two and nine times. The rearrangement links TRBV2 to TRBJ1-2, with D perhaps TRBD1 (6 bases). The CDR3 is 14 amino acids. Germline assignment: CDR1 SNHLY and CDR2 FYNNEI. The V end lost 6 bases, the J end lost 0 bases, and 11 bases lay between the germline ends. CDR3 protein: CASRRDTANYGYTF. The CDR3, as DNA: TGTGCCAGCAGGAGGGACACTGCTAACTATGGCTACACCTTC.

The V call is TRBV7-6, the J call TRBJ1-4; the D gene is possibly TRBD1 (5 bases). The CDR3 runs to 18 residues. Germline CDR1 reads SGHVS; CDR2 reads FNYEAQ. Trimming stripped 2 bases from V and 3 bases from J, with 19 bases between. CDR3 region: CASSLQPLTGRANEKLFF. DNA of the CDR3: TGTGCCAGCAGCTTACAGCCGCTTACAGGCAGGGCTAATGAAAAACTGTTTTTT.

This rearrangement joins TRBV12-3 or TRBV12-4 to TRBJ2-7, with 9 bases matching TRBD2. V was clipped by 5 bases and J by 3 bases; unmatched bases: 2. CDR3 length equals 13 residues. The CDR3 coding sequence is TGTGCCAGCAGTACGACTAGCGGCTACGAGCAGTACTTC. Protein sequence: CASSTTSGYEQYF.

This clone was seen just once. The chain uses TRBV27 and TRBJ2-1; tentatively, D is TRBD2 (5 bases). The CDR3 totals 17 residues. V lost 10 bases, J lost 0 bases, and 22 bases lay in between. Per the germline V gene, CDR1 is MNHEY and CDR2 is SMNVEV (reference sequence). DNA of the CDR3: TGTGCCACCACTCCCACTAAACCACTAGGCTCCTACAATGAGCAGTTCTTC. It encodes CATTPTKPLGSYNEQFF.

The chain uses TRBV11-3 and TRBJ2-1; the D gene is possibly TRBD2 (5 bases). V lost 1 base and J 6 bases, leaving 7 bases between the germline ends. CDR3 length: 13 amino acids. The germline gives CDR1 SGHNT, CDR2 YENEEA. The DNA of the CDR3 is TGTGCCAGCAGCTTAGCGGGAAGCAATGAGCAGTTCTTC. It encodes CASSLAGSNEQFF.

CDR3 bases: TGTGCCAGCAGCTTGGTGGCAGGGGGCGTTGGAGGGGCCCTCTACGAGCAGTACTTC. This codes for CASSLVAGGVGGALYEQYF. This rearrangement joins TRBV5-6 to TRBJ2-7; 8 bases line up with TRBD1. V dropped 0 bases and J dropped 3; count of bases not matched to a gene: 17. Germline V gene data show CDR1 as SGHDT and CDR2 as YYEEEE. The CDR3 extends over 19 amino acids.

This rearrangement joins TRBV5-1 to TRBJ1-4; a possible D gene is TRBD1 (6 bases). With 5 bases removed from V and 8 bases from J, the gap between germline ends came to 13 bases. From germline, CDR1 is SGHRS and CDR2 YFSETQ. The CDR3 runs 13 residues. The CDR3 sequence is CASRRQEEEKLFF. Written as DNA, the CDR3 is TGCGCCAGCAGGCGACAGGAGGAAGAAAAACTGTTTTTT.

This chain connects TRBV6-2 or TRBV6-3 to TRBJ2-7, with 7 positions matching TRBD2. J lost 0 bases, V lost 5 bases, and 10 bases had no gene match. The germline gives CDR1 MNHEY, CDR2 SVGEGT. The CDR3 consists of 16 residues. The chain's CDR3 is CASSAPFGGGSYEQYF. The CDR3 DNA reads as TGTGCCAGCAGTGCACCTTTTGGCGGGGGCTCCTACGAGCAGTACTTC.

This clone was recorded a few times. This chain connects TRBV7-3 to TRBJ2-3; 7 bases are a match to TRBD2. CDR1 is SGHTA and CDR2 is FQGTGA in the germline V gene. The junction had 4 bases not matched to a gene; V was cut back by 2 bases and J by 8 bases. The CDR3 has 13 amino acids. CDR3: CASSLEREGTQYF. In DNA, the CDR3 is TGTGCCAGCAGCTTAGAGCGGGAAGGTACGCAGTATTTT.

V is TRBV5-1 and J is TRBJ1-1, with D maybe TRBD1 (6 bases). Germline V lookup: CDR1 SGHRS, CDR2 YFSETQ. CDR3 length: 15 amino acids. Trimming removed 6 bases at V and 5 bases at J, with 20 bases between. CDR3 in amino acids: CASTDPGTLWTEAFF. CDR3 nucleotides: TGCGCCAGCACCGACCCCGGGACATTGTGGACTGAAGCTTTCTTT.

The chain uses TRBV11-2 and TRBJ1-1, with D hard to call. In germline, CDR1 is SGHAT, CDR2 FQNNGV. Trimming cost V 1 base and J 3 bases, with 9 bases left between them. The CDR3 extends over 14 amino acids. CDR3 sequence reads: CASSLAGTYTEAFF. The CDR3 DNA reads TGTGCCAGCAGCTTAGCAGGAACATACACTGAAGCTTTCTTT. Full variable domain (missing parts from reference TRBV11-2 and TRBJ1-1): EAGVAQSPRYKIIEKRQSVAFWCNPISGHATLYWYQQILGQGPKLLIQFQNNGVVDDSQLPKDRFSAERLKGVDSTLKIQPAKLEDSAVYLCASSLAGTYTEAFFGQGTRLTVV.

The J gene is TRBJ2-7, the V gene TRBV2; TRBD2 might be the D (5 bases). The CDR3 consists of 11 residues. The germline gives CDR1 SNHLY, CDR2 FYNNEI. The ends were cut back, 7 bases at V and 6 bases at J, with 10 bases in the middle. The CDR3 is CASTLGVEQYF. CDR3 sequence (DNA): TGTGCCAGCACCCTCGGGGTCGAGCAGTACTTC. Complete variable domain (other parts from reference TRBV2 and TRBJ2-7): EPEVTQTPSHQVTQMGQEVILRCVPISNHLYFYWYRQILGQKVEFLVSFYNNEISEKSEIFDDQFSVERPDGSNFTLKIRSTKLEDSAMYFCASTLGVEQYFGPGTRLTVT.